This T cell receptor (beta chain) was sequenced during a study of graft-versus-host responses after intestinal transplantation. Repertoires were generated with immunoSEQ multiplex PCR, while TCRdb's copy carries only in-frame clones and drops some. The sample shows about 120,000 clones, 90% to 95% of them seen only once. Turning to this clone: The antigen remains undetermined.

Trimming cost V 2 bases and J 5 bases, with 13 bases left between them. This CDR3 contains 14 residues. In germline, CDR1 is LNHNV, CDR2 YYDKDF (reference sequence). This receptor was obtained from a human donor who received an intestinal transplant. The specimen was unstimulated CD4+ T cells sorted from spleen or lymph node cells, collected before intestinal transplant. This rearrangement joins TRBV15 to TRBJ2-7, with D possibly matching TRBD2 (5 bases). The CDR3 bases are TGTGCCACCAGCAGAAACCCACTAGTGGACGAGCAGTACTTC. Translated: CATSRNPLVDEQYF.